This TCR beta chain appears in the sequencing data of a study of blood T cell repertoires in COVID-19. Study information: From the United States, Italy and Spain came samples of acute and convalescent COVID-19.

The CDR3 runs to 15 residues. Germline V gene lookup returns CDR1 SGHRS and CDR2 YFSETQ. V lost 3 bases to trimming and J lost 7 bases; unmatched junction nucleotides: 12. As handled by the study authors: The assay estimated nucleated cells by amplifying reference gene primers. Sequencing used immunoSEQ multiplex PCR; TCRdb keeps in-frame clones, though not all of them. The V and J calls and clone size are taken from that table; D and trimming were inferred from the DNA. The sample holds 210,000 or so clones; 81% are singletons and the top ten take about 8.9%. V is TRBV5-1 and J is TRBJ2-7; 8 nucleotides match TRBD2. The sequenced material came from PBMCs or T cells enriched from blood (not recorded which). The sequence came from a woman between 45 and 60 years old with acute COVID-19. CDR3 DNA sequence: TGCGCCAGCAGCTCCGACCCCGGGGGGGTGAGGGAGCAGTACTTC. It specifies CASSSDPGGVREQYF. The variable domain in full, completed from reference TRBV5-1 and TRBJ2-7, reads KAGVTQTPRYLIKTRGQQVTLSCSPISGHRSVSWYQQTPGQGLQFLFEYFSETQRNKGNFPGRFSGRQFSNSRSEMNVSTLELGDSALYLCASSSDPGGVREQYFGPGTRLTVT.